One and the same sample provided the 13 T cell receptor beta chains below, sequenced in a study of CD4 T cells in relation to SARS-CoV-2 and coronaviruses. These receptors have no known antigen. The protocol was immunoSEQ multiplex PCR, while the TCRdb copy is restricted to in-frame clones and leaves out a portion. The sample records around 20,000 clones, over 65% being singletons. The unexposed donors gave CD4+ T cells in about 2010-2019, prior to COVID-19. The cells were cultured for 10 days before CD4+ T cells were isolated. The sample was CD4+ T cells from PBMCs, cultured in vitro. These receptor sequences come from a human donor in good health.

V is TRBV28 and J is TRBJ2-2; D not certain. This CDR3 contains 16 residues. Germline lookup yields CDR1 MDHEN and CDR2 SYDVKM. V lost 10 bases and J 2 bases, leaving 20 bases between the germline ends. In DNA form, the CDR3 reads TGTGCCACCACACCCCCCCTTGGGGATAACACCGGGGAGCTGTTTTTT. The encoded protein is CATTPPLGDNTGELFF.

This chain links TRBV7-9 with TRBJ1-4; D gene unclear. V was clipped by 2 bases and J by 4 bases, with 8 bases between them. Germline lookup yields CDR1 SEHNR and CDR2 FQNEAQ (reference sequence). CDR3 size: 14 residues. CDR3 coding DNA: TGTGCCAGCAGCTTATCCCAGCTTAATGAAAAACTGTTTTTT. It specifies CASSLSQLNEKLFF.

This clone was seen once. The chain couples TRBV10-3 to TRBJ1-1, with D unresolved. Germline V gives CDR1 ENHRY, CDR2 SYGVKD. This CDR3 has 14 residues. V gave up 0 bases and J gave up 1 base, with 6 bases separating them. The CDR3 bases are TGTGCCATCAGTGAGTCTCTGGGGAACACTGAAGCTTTCTTT. Protein: CAISESLGNTEAFF.

V gene TRBV6-2 or TRBV6-3 combines with J gene TRBJ2-1; D assignment may be TRBD1 or TRBD2 (7 bases each). Deletions cut 4 bases from V and 0 bases from J, with 19 bases between. CDR1 and CDR2 from the germline V gene are MNHEY and SVGEGT. The CDR3 covers 18 residues. CDR3 sequence (DNA): TGTGCCAGCAGTTCCCCGCACCAGCGGGACAGCTCCTACAATGAGCAGTTCTTC. Protein product: CASSSPHQRDSSYNEQFF.

Only a few counts were recorded for this clone. This sequence joins TRBV7-9 and TRBJ2-7; D possibly uses TRBD1 or TRBD2 (5 bases each). This CDR3 is built from 15 residues. CDR1 is SEHNR, CDR2 FQNEAQ, per germline (reference sequence). The V end was cut by 1 base, the J end by 5 bases, with 15 bases between. CDR3 in DNA: TGTGCCAGCAGCTTAGGACAGACCCTAGCAGACGAGCAGTACTTC. It encodes CASSLGQTLADEQYF.

This chain links TRBV28 with TRBJ2-3; 8 nucleotides align to TRBD2. The CDR3 length is 16 residues. Germline lookup yields CDR1 MDHEN and CDR2 SYDVKM. J lost 2 bases, V lost 6 bases, and 10 bases had no gene match. The CDR3 sequence is CASRSPGRGDTDTQYF. The CDR3, as DNA: TGTGCCAGCAGATCACCGGGGCGGGGGGACACAGATACGCAGTATTTT.

The chain joins TRBV19 to TRBJ2-3; 7 nucleotides line up with TRBD1. Germline-derived CDR1 and CDR2 are LNHDA and SQIVND (reference sequence). V dropped 5 bases and J dropped 8; count of bases not matched to a gene: 7. This CDR3 is built from 13 residues. The CDR3 sequence is CASSPLRGPTQYF. The CDR3 DNA is TGTGCCAGTAGTCCTCTGAGGGGGCCTACGCAGTATTTT.

The chain recombines TRBV19 with TRBJ2-4, with 7 bases matching TRBD1. CDR1 is LNHDA and CDR2 is SQIVND in the germline V gene (reference sequence). Unmatched junction bases numbered 7, after V lost 7 bases and J lost 1 base. The CDR3 is 15 amino acids. For the CDR3, the DNA is TGTGCCAGTACCTCAACGGGACAGGCCAAAAACATTCAGTACTTC. This sequence encodes CASTSTGQAKNIQYF.

The chain employs TRBV10-3 and TRBJ2-5; TRBD2 agrees at 12 bases. With V trimmed by 5 bases and J by 0 bases, 1 base remained unmatched. Germline V gene lookup returns CDR1 ENHRY and CDR2 SYGVKD. This CDR3 has 15 amino acids. The CDR3 loop reads CAISLAGGNQETQYF. As DNA, the CDR3 is TGTGCCATCAGTCTAGCGGGGGGGAACCAAGAGACCCAGTACTTC.

V gene TRBV5-8 combines with J gene TRBJ1-5, with 10 bases fitting TRBD1. CDR3 length: 15 amino acids. J was trimmed by 5 bases and V by 4 bases; bases with no gene match: 6. In germline, CDR1 is SGHTS, CDR2 YDEGEE. CDR3: CASSPGQGGYQPQHF. The CDR3 nucleotides are TGTGCCAGCAGCCCTGGACAGGGGGGCTATCAGCCCCAGCATTTT.

The genes are TRBV12-3 or TRBV12-4 and TRBJ1-2; 7 positions match TRBD1. V dropped 6 bases and J dropped 2; count of bases not matched to a gene: 3. This CDR3 has 13 amino acids. The CDR3 loop reads CASSPTGNYGYTF. The CDR3 DNA reads as TGTGCCAGCAGCCCGACAGGGAACTATGGCTACACCTTC.

The gene calls are TRBV7-2 and TRBJ2-4; TRBD1 agrees at 12 bases. The CDR3 runs to 15 residues. Trimming removed 5 bases from V and 5 bases from J; junction bases left unmatched: 4. Germline-derived CDR1 and CDR2 are SGHTA and FQGNSA. The CDR3 nucleotides read TGTGCCAGCAGCACGGGGACAGGGGGCCAAAACATTCAGTACTTC. It is translated as CASSTGTGGQNIQYF.

The rearrangement joins TRBV2 to TRBJ2-3; TRBD1 or TRBD2 may be the D gene (5 bases each). The CDR3 length is 16 residues. V was pared by 4 bases and J by 4 bases, with 18 bases between. Germline CDR1 is SNHLY and CDR2 is FYNNEI. The CDR3 here is CASSGLNQRGSDTQYF. The CDR3 DNA reads TGTGCCAGCAGTGGGCTTAATCAGAGGGGTTCAGATACGCAGTATTTT.